These 7 T cell receptor beta chains were sequenced from one sample in a study of T cells in women clearing cervical HPV infection. Repertoires were generated with immunoSEQ multiplex PCR, while TCRdb's copy carries only in-frame clones and drops some. The table lists more than 15,000 clones, with 13% to 15% in the top ten. The sample comprised blood buffy coat. Receptors originate from a woman between 18 and 75 years old with a cervical HPV16 infection that either progressed to CIN3+ or cleared (not recorded which).

With regard to this clone: The sequence runs out 3 residues before the end of the CDR3; the remainder is reconstructed from the germline J gene. V and J are TRBV7-3 and TRBJ2-5; D unresolved. This CDR3 region has 13 residues. Per the germline V gene, CDR1 is SGHTA and CDR2 is FQGTGA. V shed 2 bases and J shed 0 bases, with 4 bases lying between them. Incomplete CDR3 DNA: TGTGCCAGCAGCTTATCGTACCAAGAGACC. Translating gives CASSLSYQET. The CDR3 reads in full as CASSLSYQETQYF.

With respect to this clone: Coverage ceases 3 residues before the CDR3 finishes, and the germline J gene fills in the end. The chain couples TRBV3-1 (or the pseudogene TRBV3-2) to TRBJ2-3; possible D gene TRBD2, 6 bases. Trimming stripped 5 bases from V and 5 bases from J, with 14 bases between. CDR1 is LGHDT, CDR2 YNNKEL, per germline (reference sequence). The CDR3 extends over 14 amino acids. The part of the CDR3 DNA that was read is TGTGCCAGCAGCGCTGGGACTGCTCGAGATACG. Translated, it gives CASSAGTARDT. The CDR3 in its entirety is CASSAGTARDTQYF.

The DNA read from the CDR3 is TGCGCCAGCACCCCCTTAGGACAGGGGACCAGTGAA. It translates to CASTPLGQGTSE. The CDR3 as a whole reads CASTPLGQGTSEAFF. The chain joins TRBV5-1 to TRBJ1-1; 9 nucleotides align to TRBD1. The observed sequence ends 3 residues before the CDR3 terminus, with the missing tail filled in from the germline J gene. Germline V gives CDR1 SGHRS, CDR2 YFSETQ. CDR3 length: 15 amino acids. The trim removed 6 bases at V and 7 bases at J, leaving 13 bases unmatched. The whole variable domain, filled in from reference TRBV5-1 and TRBJ1-1, reads KAGVTQTPRYLIKTRGQQVTLSCSPISGHRSVSWYQQTPGQGLQFLFEYFSETQRNKGNFPGRFSGRQFSNSRSEMNVSTLELGDSALYLCASTPLGQGTSEAFFGQGTRLTVV.

Of note for this clone: The CDR3 is cut off 3 residues early in the read; its end comes from the germline J gene. V and J are TRBV13 and TRBJ2-3, with D maybe TRBD1 (7 bases). The germline V gene encodes CDR1 PRHDT and CDR2 FYEKMQ (reference sequence). There are 18 residues in the CDR3. The CDR3 is CASSLSVRGVYSNQPQYF. CDR3 DNA, as far as it was read: TGTGCCAGCAGCTTAAGTGTCAGGGGGGTTTATAGCAATCAGCCG.

CDR3 sequence: CASSIGVNNEQFF. CDR3 DNA, as far as it was read: TGTGCCAGCAGTATCGGGGTTAACAATGAG. The genes are TRBV2 and TRBJ2-1; tentative D call: TRBD2 (5 bases). The read finishes 3 residues shy of the CDR3 end, and the germline J gene is used to complete it. CDR1 and CDR2 from the germline V gene are SNHLY and FYNNEI. The CDR3 is 13 residues long. The V end was cut by 5 bases, the J end by 5 bases, with 10 bases between.

A word on this clone: The read falls 3 residues short of the CDR3 end, and the missing part is taken from the germline J gene. The chain employs TRBV20-1 and TRBJ2-3; TRBD1 matches 7 bases. V was pared by 8 bases and J by 2 bases, with 4 bases of the junction left unmatched. The CDR3 loop spans 12 amino acids. The germline V gene encodes CDR1 DFQATT and CDR2 SNEGSKA (reference sequence). The sequenced part of the CDR3 DNA is TGCAGTTCGGGACAGCTCACAGATACG. Its protein is CSSGQLTDT. The CDR3 reads in full as CSSGQLTDTQYF.

Note on this clone: The CDR3 end lies 3 residues beyond the end of the read and is filled in from the germline J gene. The chain links TRBV2 to TRBJ1-1; D uncertain. Per germline, CDR1 SNHLY and CDR2 FYNNEI. The CDR3 sequence is 12 residues long. V was trimmed by 7 bases and J by 4 bases, leaving 10 bases between them. The CDR3 protein is CASNRFGTEAFF. The sequenced part of the CDR3 DNA is TGTGCCAGCAATCGATTCGGCACTGAA.